This T cell receptor beta chain was obtained from a study of tissue T cells after allogeneic stem cell transplantation. Profiled with immunoSEQ multiplex PCR; TCRdb holds only in-frame clones, not every one. The data hold 2,000 to 2,500 clones, with roughly 50% observed a single time. General study findings and limits: TCR repertoires tracked anatomic similarity, regardless of disease or transplant status.

As regards this clone: Antigen unknown. Mouse gene names and germline throughout.

The time point: mouse harvest day 14 after allogeneic transplant. Each mouse received 10^7 T-cell-depleted marrow cells plus 10^6 splenic CD5+ T cells by tail vein. Sequenced input: liver tissue. The receptor was isolated from a female BALB/c mouse given C57BL/6 T cells with graft-versus-host disease after an allogeneic hematopoietic cell transplant.

The sequenced CDR3 bases are TGTGCCAGCAGCCAAGAAAGACAGGGGCACTCCGACTACACC. Its translation is CASSQERQGHSDYT. The CDR3 reads in full as CASSQERQGHSDYTF. The rearrangement joins TRBV2 to TRBJ1-2; 8 bases align to TRBD1. The read gets to within 1 residue of the CDR3 end, and the germline J gene fills in the rest. Germline V gene sequence: CDR1 LGHNA, CDR2 YSYQKL. With 0 bases clipped from V and 3 bases from J, the junction kept 3 bases outside the gene matches. This CDR3 contains 15 residues.